This record covers a single T cell receptor (beta chain). The target antigen is unknown. The sample belongs to a study of T cell responses to AZD1222 COVID-19 vaccine. Study-level background: Second-dose recipients at about 4 or about 12 weeks were treated as one pooled group. The study's findings and limits: Reportedly, close to half of spike-specific TCRs are directed against unmutated variant regions.

Profiling relied on immunoSEQ multiplex PCR, and the TCRdb table lists in-frame clones only, not all of them. The sample contains 150,000 to 200,000 clones, around 90% of which appear only once. The CDR3 is 12 amino acids. From germline, CDR1 is SNHLY and CDR2 FYNNEI. Trimming left V 3 bases short and J 5 bases short, with 4 bases between. The sample in question was peripheral blood, obtained on day 0 of AZD1222 vaccination. The chain is built from TRBV2 and TRBJ1-4; D gene ambiguous. This clonotype originated in an adult in good health. CDR3 in amino acids: CASSDTNEKLFF. In nucleotides, the CDR3 is TGTGCCAGCAGTGACACAAATGAAAAACTGTTTTTT.